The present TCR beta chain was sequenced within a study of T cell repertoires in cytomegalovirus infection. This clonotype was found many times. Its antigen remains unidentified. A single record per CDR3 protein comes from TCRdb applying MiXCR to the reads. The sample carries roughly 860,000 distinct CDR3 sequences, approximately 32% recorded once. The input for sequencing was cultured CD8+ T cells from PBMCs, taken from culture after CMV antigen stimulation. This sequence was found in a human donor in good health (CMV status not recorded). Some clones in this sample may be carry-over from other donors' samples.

CDR3 sequence (DNA): TGTGCCAGCAGCTCCGGTGGGACAATTGGTTACGAGCAGTACTTC. Protein product: CASSSGGTIGYEQYF. The chain is built from TRBV7-2 and TRBJ2-7, with D perhaps TRBD1 (6 bases). The CDR3 has 15 residues. CDR1 and CDR2 from the germline V gene are SGHTA and FQGNSA. Trimming left V 4 bases short and J 4 bases short, with 17 bases between.